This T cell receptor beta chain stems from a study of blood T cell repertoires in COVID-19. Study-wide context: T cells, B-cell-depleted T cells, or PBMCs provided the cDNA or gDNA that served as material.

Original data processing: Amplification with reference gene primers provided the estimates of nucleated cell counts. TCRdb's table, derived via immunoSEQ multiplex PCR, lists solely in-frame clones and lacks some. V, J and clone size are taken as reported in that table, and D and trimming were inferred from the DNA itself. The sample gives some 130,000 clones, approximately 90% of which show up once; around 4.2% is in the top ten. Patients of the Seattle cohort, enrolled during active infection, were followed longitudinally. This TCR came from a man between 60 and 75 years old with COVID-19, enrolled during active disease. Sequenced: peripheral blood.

CDR3 nucleotides: TGCGCCAGCAGCTCAACAGGACCGAACACCGGGGAGCTGTTTTTT. Translating gives CASSSTGPNTGELFF. This sequence joins TRBV5-1 and TRBJ2-2; TRBD1 is a possible D gene (5 bases). Per the germline V gene, CDR1 is SGHRS and CDR2 is YFSETQ. The CDR3 is 15 amino acids. Trimming took off 3 bases at V and 0 bases at J, with 9 bases between the two ends.